This passage covers 17 T cell receptor beta chains from one sample sequenced in a study of T-cell memory formation after mild COVID-19. TCRdb re-analysed the 5' RACE reads in MiXCR, keeping a single row per CDR3 protein. In the table there are approximately 350,000 distinct CDR3 sequences, around 13% of which are singletons. Sequenced material: PBMCs or a T cell subset sorted from them (not recorded which). The receptors derive from a man aged 18 to 29 who had mild COVID-19 (a few samples of this study predate the infection). Cell type and time point are not known.

This clonotype was observed a handful of times. The rearrangement joins TRBV10-2 to TRBJ2-3, with 15 bases lining up with TRBD2. CDR1 is WSHSY, CDR2 SAAADI, per germline. The trim removed 6 bases at V and 0 bases at J, leaving 7 bases unmatched. This CDR3 has 18 residues. The CDR3 nucleotides are TGCGCCAGCAGGCAAGGGACTAGCGGGGGGACTAGCACAGATACGCAGTATTTT. This encodes CASRQGTSGGTSTDTQYF.

This clonotype has just a few counts. The chain links TRBV6-2 or TRBV6-3 to TRBJ2-5; D uncertain. The germline gives CDR1 MNHEY, CDR2 SVGEGT. Trimming pared 3 bases from V and 2 bases from J, leaving 4 bases between. CDR3 length: 12 amino acids. CDR3 coding DNA: TGTGCCAGCAGTTATCGGCAAGAGACCCAGTACTTC. The encoded protein is CASSYRQETQYF.

CDR3 coding DNA: TGTGCCAGCAGTGAATCAGGGACAGGGTCAGGCAATGAGCAGTTCTTC. This encodes CASSESGTGSGNEQFF. The V and J genes are TRBV25-1 and TRBJ2-1; 9 bases align to TRBD1. Germline trimming cut 1 base from V and 6 bases from J; bases unmatched to any gene: 7. This CDR3 spans 16 amino acids. Germline V gives CDR1 MGHDK, CDR2 SYGVNS.

There are many counts of this clonotype. The V call is TRBV25-1, the J call TRBJ1-1; D not certain. Trimming left V 0 bases short and J 1 base short, with 9 bases between. The germline CDR1 and CDR2 sequences are MGHDK and SYGVNS. CDR3 length: 15 residues. The CDR3, as DNA: TGTGCCAGCAGTGAATATGATAAGGGGAACACTGAAGCTTTCTTT. This gives the protein CASSEYDKGNTEAFF.

The table lists this clonotype with a few counts. This chain links TRBV2 with TRBJ1-6; the D gene is possibly TRBD1 (5 bases). Trimming took 3 bases from V and 10 from J, leaving 10 bases between them. The CDR3 sequence is 13 residues long. Germline V gene data show CDR1 as SNHLY and CDR2 as FYNNEI. This CDR3 is CASSEAGESPLHF. CDR3 sequence (DNA): TGTGCCAGCAGTGAGGCGGGGGAGTCACCCCTCCACTTT.

Many counts were recorded for this clonotype. The V gene is TRBV3-1, the J gene TRBJ1-2; TRBD1 matches at 7 bases. The junction had 3 bases not matched to a gene; V was cut back by 4 bases and J by 4 bases. This CDR3 is 13 amino acids long. CDR1 and CDR2 from the germline V gene are LGHDT and YNNKEL (reference sequence). The CDR3 loop is CASSLGQLYGYTF. For the CDR3, the DNA is TGTGCCAGCAGCCTGGGACAGCTCTATGGCTACACCTTC.

The V and J genes are TRBV15 and TRBJ1-5, with D perhaps matching TRBD1 (6 bases). In germline, CDR1 is LNHNV, CDR2 YYDKDF (reference sequence). This CDR3 has 16 amino acids. V was cut by 1 base and J by 3 bases, with 13 bases left in between. CDR3: CATSRGRVGANQPQHF. The CDR3 DNA follows: TGTGCCACCAGCAGAGGACGGGTGGGGGCCAATCAGCCCCAGCATTTT.

This clonotype was detected ten times or more. The chain carries TRBV7-6 and TRBJ2-2; unclear D gene. Trimming left V 1 base short and J 7 bases short, with 7 bases between. This CDR3 is built from 13 residues. The germline CDR1 and CDR2 sequences are SGHVS and FNYEAQ. The CDR3 protein is CASSLESLGELFF. The CDR3 bases are TGTGCCAGCAGCTTAGAGTCCCTCGGGGAGCTGTTTTTT.

This clonotype was counted between two and nine times. The J gene is TRBJ1-2, the V gene TRBV28; 8 positions match TRBD1. Per germline, CDR1 MDHEN and CDR2 SYDVKM. The CDR3 runs 14 residues. Trimming took 3 bases from V and 3 from J; bases not matched to a gene: 3. The CDR3 region is CASSFLDRDYGYTF. The CDR3, as DNA: TGTGCCAGCAGTTTTCTGGACAGGGACTATGGCTACACCTTC.

This clonotype was observed a handful of times. The chain recombines TRBV7-9 with TRBJ2-1, with 13 bases lining up with TRBD2. CDR1 is SEHNR and CDR2 is FQNEAQ in the germline V gene (reference sequence). There are 18 residues in the CDR3. V gave up 4 bases and J gave up 5 bases; unmatched junction bases: 11. Here the CDR3 reads CASSSSRETSGGHNEQFF. The CDR3 nucleotides are TGTGCCAGCAGCTCCTCCCGGGAGACTAGCGGGGGGCACAATGAGCAGTTCTTC.

This clonotype was picked up a small number of times. The chain couples TRBV6-5 to TRBJ2-1, with D possibly TRBD2 on 5 matching bases. Trimming took 2 bases from V and 0 from J, leaving 11 bases between them. Germline V gene lookup returns CDR1 MNHEY and CDR2 SVGAGI. The CDR3 is 16 amino acids. DNA of the CDR3: TGTGCCAGCAGTTACGAGACGGGAAGCTCCTACAATGAGCAGTTCTTC. This gives the protein CASSYETGSSYNEQFF.

The chain links TRBV7-2 to TRBJ2-5; 7 bases map to TRBD2. Germline V gene lookup returns CDR1 SGHTA and CDR2 FQGNSA. The CDR3 length is 11 residues. V was clipped by 6 bases and J by 6 bases; unmatched bases: 1. In nucleotides, the CDR3 is TGTGCCAGCAGGGGAGGGCAGACCCAGTACTTC. Its translation: CASRGGQTQYF.

The V gene is TRBV4-3, the J gene TRBJ2-1; 7 nucleotides agree with TRBD2. CDR3 length: 17 residues. Germline V gives CDR1 LGHNA, CDR2 YSLEER. V lost 1 base to trimming and J lost 0 bases; unmatched junction nucleotides: 6. The CDR3 protein is CASSQVSGGSSYNEQFF. The DNA of the CDR3 is TGCGCCAGCAGCCAAGTTTCGGGGGGAAGCTCCTACAATGAGCAGTTCTTC.

This clonotype was picked up many times. The J gene is TRBJ2-2, the V gene TRBV7-2, with D perhaps TRBD2 (5 bases). The CDR3 runs to 15 residues. The germline V and J ends were trimmed by 5 bases and 1 base, with 11 bases remaining between them. The germline V gene encodes CDR1 SGHTA and CDR2 FQGNSA. CDR3 DNA: TGTGCCAGCAGCAGAGGGCCAGGGAACACCGGGGAGCTGTTTTTT. It translates to CASSRGPGNTGELFF. Full variable domain (outside the CDR3, taken from reference TRBV7-2 and TRBJ2-2): GAGVSQSPSNKVTEKGKDVELRCDPISGHTALYWYRQSLGQGLEFLIYFQGNSAPDKSGLPSDRFSAERTGGSVSTLTIQRTQQEDSAVYLCASSRGPGNTGELFFGEGSRLTVL.

The chain couples TRBV12-3 or TRBV12-4 to TRBJ1-1, with no clear D. The CDR3 sequence is 14 residues long. V lost 1 base, J lost 3 bases, and 9 bases lay in between. The chain's CDR3 is CASSLEVGYTEAFF. The CDR3, as DNA: TGTGCCAGCAGTTTAGAGGTGGGCTACACTGAAGCTTTCTTT.

The genes are TRBV20-1 and TRBJ1-1, with D possibly matching TRBD1 (6 bases). Trimming removed 1 base from V and 6 bases from J, with 18 bases in between. The CDR3 loop spans 15 amino acids. Germline loops: CDR1 DFQATT, CDR2 SNEGSKA (reference sequence). The CDR3 nucleotides read TGCAGTGCTAGAGTCCTAGTGACAGGAAGGGCTGAAGCTTTCTTT. This translates into CSARVLVTGRAEAFF.

The gene calls are TRBV7-9 and TRBJ2-7; D uncertain. This CDR3 comprises 12 residues. With 3 bases removed from V and 6 bases from J, the gap between germline ends came to 9 bases. The germline V gene encodes CDR1 SEHNR and CDR2 FQNEAQ (reference sequence). The CDR3: CASSFTVGEQYV. In nucleotides, the CDR3 is TGTGCCAGCAGCTTCACGGTAGGCGAGCAGTACGTC.